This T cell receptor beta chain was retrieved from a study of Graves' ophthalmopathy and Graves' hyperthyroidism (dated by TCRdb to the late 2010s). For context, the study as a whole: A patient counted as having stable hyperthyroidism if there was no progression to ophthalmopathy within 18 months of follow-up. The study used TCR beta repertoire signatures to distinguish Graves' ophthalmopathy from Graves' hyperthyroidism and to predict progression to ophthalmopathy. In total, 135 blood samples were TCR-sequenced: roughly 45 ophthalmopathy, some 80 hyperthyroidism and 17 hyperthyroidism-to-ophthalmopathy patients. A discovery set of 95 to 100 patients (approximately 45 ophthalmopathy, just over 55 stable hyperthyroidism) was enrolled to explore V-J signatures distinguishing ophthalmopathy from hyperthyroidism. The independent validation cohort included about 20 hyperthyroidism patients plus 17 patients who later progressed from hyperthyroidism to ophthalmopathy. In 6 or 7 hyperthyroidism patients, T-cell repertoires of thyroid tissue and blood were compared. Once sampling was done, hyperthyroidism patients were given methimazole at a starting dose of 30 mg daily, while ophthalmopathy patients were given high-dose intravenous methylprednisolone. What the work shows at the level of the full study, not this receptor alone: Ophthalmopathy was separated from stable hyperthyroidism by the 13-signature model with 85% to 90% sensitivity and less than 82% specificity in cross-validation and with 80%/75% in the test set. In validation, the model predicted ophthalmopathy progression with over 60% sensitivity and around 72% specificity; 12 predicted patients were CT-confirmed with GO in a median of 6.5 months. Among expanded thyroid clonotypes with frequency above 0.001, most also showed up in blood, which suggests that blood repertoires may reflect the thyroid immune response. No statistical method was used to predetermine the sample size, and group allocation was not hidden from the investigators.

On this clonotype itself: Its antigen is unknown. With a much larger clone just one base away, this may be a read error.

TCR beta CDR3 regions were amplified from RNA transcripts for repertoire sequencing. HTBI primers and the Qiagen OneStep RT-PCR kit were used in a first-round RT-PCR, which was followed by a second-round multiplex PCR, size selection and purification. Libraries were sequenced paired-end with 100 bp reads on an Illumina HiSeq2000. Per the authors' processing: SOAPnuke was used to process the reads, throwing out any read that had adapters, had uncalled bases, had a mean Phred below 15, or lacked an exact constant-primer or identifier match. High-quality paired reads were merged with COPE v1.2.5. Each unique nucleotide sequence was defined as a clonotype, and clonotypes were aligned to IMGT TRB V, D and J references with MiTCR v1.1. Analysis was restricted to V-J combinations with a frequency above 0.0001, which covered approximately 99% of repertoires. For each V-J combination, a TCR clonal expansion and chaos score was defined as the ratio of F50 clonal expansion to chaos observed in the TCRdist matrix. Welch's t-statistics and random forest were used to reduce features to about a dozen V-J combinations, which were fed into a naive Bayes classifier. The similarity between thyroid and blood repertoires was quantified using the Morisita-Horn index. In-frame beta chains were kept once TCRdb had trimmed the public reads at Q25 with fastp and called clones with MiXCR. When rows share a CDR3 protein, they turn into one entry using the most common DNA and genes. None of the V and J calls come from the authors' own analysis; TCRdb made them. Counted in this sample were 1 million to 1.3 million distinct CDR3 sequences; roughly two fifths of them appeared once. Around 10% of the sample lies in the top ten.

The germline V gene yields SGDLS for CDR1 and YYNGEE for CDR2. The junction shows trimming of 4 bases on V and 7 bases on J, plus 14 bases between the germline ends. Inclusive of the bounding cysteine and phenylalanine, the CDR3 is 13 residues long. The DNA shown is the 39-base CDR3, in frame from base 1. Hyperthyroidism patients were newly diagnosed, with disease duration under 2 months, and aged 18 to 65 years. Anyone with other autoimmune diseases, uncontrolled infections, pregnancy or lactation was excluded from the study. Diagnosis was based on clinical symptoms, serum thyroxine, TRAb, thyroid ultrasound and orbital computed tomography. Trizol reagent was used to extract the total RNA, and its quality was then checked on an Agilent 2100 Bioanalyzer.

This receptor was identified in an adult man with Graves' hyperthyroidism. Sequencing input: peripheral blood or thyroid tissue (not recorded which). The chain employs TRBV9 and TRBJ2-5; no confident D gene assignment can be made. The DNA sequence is TGTGCCAGCAGCTTAGAACTCTGGTCGACCCAGTACTTC. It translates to CASSLELWSTQYF.